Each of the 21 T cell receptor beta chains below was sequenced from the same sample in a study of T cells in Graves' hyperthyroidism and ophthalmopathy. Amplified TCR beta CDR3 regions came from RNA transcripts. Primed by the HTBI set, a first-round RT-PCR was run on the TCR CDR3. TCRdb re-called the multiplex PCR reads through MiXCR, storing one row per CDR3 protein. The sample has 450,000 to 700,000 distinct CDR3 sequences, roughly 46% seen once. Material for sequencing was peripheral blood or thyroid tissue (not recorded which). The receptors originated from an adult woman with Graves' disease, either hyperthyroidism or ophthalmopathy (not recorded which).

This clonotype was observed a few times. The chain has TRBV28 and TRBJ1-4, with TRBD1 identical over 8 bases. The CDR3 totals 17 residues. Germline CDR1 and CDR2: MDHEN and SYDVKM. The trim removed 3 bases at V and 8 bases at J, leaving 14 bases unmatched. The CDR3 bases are TGTGCCAGCAGTTTGCGGGACAGGCGACGGCGGGGAGAAAAACTGTTTTTT. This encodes CASSLRDRRRRGEKLFF.

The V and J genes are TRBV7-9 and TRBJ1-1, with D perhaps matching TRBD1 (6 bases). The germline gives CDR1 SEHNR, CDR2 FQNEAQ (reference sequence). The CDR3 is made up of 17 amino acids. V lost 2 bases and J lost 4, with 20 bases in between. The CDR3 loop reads CASSLSRGPLGGTEAFF. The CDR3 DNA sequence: TGTGCCAGCAGCTTAAGCAGGGGCCCCCTGGGGGGCACTGAAGCTTTCTTT.

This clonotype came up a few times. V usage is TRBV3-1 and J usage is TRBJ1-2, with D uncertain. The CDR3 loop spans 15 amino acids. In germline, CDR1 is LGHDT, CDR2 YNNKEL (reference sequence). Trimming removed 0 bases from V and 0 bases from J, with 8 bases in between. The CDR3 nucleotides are TGTGCCAGCAGCCAAGAGGGCAGGACTAACTATGGCTACACCTTC. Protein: CASSQEGRTNYGYTF.

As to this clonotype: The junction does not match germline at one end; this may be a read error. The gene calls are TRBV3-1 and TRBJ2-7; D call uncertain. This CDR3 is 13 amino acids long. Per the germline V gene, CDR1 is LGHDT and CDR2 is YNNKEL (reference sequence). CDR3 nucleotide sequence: TGTGCCGGCAGCCAAGCCGCGACCTACGAGCAGTACTTC. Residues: CAGSQAATYEQYF.

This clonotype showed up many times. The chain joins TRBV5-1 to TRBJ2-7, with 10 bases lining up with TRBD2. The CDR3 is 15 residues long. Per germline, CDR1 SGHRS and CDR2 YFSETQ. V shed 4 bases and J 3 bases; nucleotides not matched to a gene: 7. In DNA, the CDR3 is TGCGCCAGCAGCCACGGACTAGCGGTCCTCTACGAGCAGTACTTC. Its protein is CASSHGLAVLYEQYF. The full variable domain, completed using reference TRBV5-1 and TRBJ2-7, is KAGVTQTPRYLIKTRGQQVTLSCSPISGHRSVSWYQQTPGQGLQFLFEYFSETQRNKGNFPGRFSGRQFSNSRSEMNVSTLELGDSALYLCASSHGLAVLYEQYFGPGTRLTVT.

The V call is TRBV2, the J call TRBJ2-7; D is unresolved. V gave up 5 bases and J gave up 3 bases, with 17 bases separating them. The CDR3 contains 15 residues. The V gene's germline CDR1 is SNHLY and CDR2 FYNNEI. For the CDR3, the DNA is TGTGCCAGCAGTTTTTTGGCTCCCCCTTACTACGAGCAGTACTTC. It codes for CASSFLAPPYYEQYF.

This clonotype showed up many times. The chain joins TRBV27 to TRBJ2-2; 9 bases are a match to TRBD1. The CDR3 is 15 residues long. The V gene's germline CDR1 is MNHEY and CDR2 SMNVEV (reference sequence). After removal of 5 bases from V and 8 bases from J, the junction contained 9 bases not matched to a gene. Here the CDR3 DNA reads TGTGCCAGCAGTACCGGGACAGGGTTTGGTGGGGAGCTGTTTTTT. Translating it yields CASSTGTGFGGELFF.

CDR3 sequence (DNA): TGTGCCTGGAGTGTATTGAGACAGGGCGACGGCTACACCTTC. It codes for CAWSVLRQGDGYTF. The chain recombines TRBV30 with TRBJ1-2; 7 bases are shared with TRBD1. The CDR3 covers 14 residues. The J segment lost 8 bases and the V segment lost 0 bases, leaving 9 bases of the junction unmatched. Germline CDR1 is GTSNPN and CDR2 is SVGIG (reference sequence).

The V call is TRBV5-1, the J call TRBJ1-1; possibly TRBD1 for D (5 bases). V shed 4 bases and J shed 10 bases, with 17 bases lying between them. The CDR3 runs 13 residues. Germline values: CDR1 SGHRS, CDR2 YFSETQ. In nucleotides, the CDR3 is TGCGCCAGCAGCCAACAGGCGACATTGACAGCTTTCTTT. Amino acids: CASSQQATLTAFF.

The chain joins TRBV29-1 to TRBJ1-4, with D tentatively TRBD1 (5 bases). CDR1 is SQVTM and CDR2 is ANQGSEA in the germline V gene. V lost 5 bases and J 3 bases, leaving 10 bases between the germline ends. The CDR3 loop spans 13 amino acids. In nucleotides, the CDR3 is TGCAGCGTTCTCGTACAGGCTAATGAAAAACTGTTTTTT. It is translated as CSVLVQANEKLFF.

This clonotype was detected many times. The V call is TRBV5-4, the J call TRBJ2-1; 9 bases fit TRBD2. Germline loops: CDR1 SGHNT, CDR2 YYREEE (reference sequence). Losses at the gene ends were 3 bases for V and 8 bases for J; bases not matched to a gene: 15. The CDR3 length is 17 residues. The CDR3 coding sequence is TGTGCCAGCAGCTCAGGACTAGCGCGGGGCGGTAGGGATGAGCAGTTCTTC. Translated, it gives CASSSGLARGGRDEQFF.

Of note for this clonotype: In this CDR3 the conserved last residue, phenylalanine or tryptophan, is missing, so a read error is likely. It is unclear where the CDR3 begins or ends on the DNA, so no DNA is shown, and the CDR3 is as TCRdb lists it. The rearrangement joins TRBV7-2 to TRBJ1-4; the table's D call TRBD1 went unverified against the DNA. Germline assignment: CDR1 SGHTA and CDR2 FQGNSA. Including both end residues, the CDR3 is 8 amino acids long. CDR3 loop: CASSSSRG.

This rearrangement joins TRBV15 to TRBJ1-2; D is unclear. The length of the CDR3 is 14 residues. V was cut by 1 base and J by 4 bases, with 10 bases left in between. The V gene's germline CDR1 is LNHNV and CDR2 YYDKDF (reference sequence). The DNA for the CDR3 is TGTGCCACCAGCAGAGCCGAGACACCCTATGGCTACACCTTC. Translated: CATSRAETPYGYTF. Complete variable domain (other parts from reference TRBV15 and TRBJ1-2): DAMVIQNPRYQVTQFGKPVTLSCSQTLNHNVMYWYQQKSSQAPKLLFHYYDKDFNNEADTPDNFQSRRPNTSFCFLDIRSPGLGDTAMYLCATSRAETPYGYTFGSGTRLTVV.

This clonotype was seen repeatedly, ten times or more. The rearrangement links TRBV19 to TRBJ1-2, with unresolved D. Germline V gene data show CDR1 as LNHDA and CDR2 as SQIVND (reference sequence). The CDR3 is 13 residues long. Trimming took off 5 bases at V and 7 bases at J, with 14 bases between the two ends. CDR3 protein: CASSDSWVGGYTF. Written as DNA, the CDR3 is TGTGCCAGTAGTGATTCTTGGGTTGGTGGCTACACCTTC.

CDR3 sequence reads: CASSSTLQGDYGYTF. As DNA, the CDR3 is TGTGCCAGCAGCTCCACGCTACAGGGAGACTATGGCTACACCTTC. This chain links TRBV7-9 with TRBJ1-2, with TRBD1 as a possible D gene (6 bases). V lost 4 bases and J 3 bases, leaving 15 bases between the germline ends. CDR3 length: 15 residues. Germline V gene data show CDR1 as SEHNR and CDR2 as FQNEAQ (reference sequence). Full variable domain (outside the CDR3, taken from reference TRBV7-9 and TRBJ1-2): DTGVSQNPRHKITKRGQNVTFRCDPISEHNRLYWYRQTLGQGPEFLTYFQNEAQLEKSRLLSDRFSAERPKGSFSTLEIQRTEQGDSAMYLCASSSTLQGDYGYTFGSGTRLTVV.

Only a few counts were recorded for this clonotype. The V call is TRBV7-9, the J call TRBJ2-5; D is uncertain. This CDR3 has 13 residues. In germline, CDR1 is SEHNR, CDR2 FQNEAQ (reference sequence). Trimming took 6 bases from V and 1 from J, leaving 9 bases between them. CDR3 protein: CASRRRGQETQYF. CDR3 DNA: TGTGCCAGCAGGCGGAGAGGCCAAGAGACCCAGTACTTC. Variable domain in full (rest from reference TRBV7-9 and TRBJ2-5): DTGVSQNPRHKITKRGQNVTFRCDPISEHNRLYWYRQTLGQGPEFLTYFQNEAQLEKSRLLSDRFSAERPKGSFSTLEIQRTEQGDSAMYLCASRRRGQETQYFGPGTRLLVL.

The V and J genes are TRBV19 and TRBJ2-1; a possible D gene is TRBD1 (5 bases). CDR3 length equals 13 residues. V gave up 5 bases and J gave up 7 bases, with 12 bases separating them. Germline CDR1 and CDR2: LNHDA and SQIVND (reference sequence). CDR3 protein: CASSLRGWNEQFF. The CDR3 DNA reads TGTGCCAGTAGTCTAAGGGGATGGAATGAGCAGTTCTTC.

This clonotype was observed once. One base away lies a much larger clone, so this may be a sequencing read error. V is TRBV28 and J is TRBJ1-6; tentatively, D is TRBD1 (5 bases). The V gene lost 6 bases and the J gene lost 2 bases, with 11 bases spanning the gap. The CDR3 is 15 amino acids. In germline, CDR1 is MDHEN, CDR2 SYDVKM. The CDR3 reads CASRDDSPYNSPLHF. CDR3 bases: TGTGCCAGCAGGGACGACAGCCCCTATAATTCACCCCTCCACTTT.

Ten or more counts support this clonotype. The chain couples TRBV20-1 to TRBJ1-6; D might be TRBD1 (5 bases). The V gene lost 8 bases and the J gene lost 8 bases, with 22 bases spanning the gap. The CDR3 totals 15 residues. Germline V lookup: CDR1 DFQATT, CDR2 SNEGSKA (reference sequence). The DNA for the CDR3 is TGCAGTTCCGGTAGACCCGGGGGTCGGGATTCACCCCTCCACTTT. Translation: CSSGRPGGRDSPLHF.

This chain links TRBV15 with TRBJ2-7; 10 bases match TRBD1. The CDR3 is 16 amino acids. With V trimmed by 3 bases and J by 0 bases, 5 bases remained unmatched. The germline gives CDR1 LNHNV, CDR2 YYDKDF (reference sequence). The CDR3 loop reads CATSRAGTGVSYEQYF. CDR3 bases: TGTGCCACCAGCAGGGCAGGGACAGGGGTCTCCTACGAGCAGTACTTC.

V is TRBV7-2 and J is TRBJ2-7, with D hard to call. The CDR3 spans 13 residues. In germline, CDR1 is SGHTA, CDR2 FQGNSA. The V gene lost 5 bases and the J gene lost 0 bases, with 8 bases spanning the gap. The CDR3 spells CASSMSISYEQYF. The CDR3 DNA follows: TGTGCCAGCAGCATGAGCATCTCCTACGAGCAGTACTTC.